A selection of T cell receptor beta chains follows, all from one sample in a study of human T cells and chemical hapten exposure. TCRdb re-analysed the RACE reads in MiXCR, keeping a single row per CDR3 protein. Counted here are around 110,000 distinct CDR3 sequences, around 12% occurring once; the ten biggest clones make up 1.6%. Specimen: whole blood, collected in connection with sensitization to the hapten diphenylcyclopropenone (DPC). The receptors were sampled from a woman between 45 and 60 years old with alopecia areata. Some clones in this sample may be carry-over from other donors' samples. Each CDR3 is given with its conserved first and last residue. The D gene is left open where the match is weak. Clone size appears in some rows only: once, few, many, or a class for an expanded clone.

V,D,J,size,CDR3,DNA
TRBV18,NA,TRBJ2-6,NA,CASAHNPGANVLTF,TGTGCCAGCGCGCACAATCCTGGGGCCAACGTCCTGACTTTC
TRBV15,NA,TRBJ1-2,many,CATSRDPGYSNYGYTF,TGTGCCACCAGCAGAGATCCGGGGTATTCTAACTATGGCTACACCTTC
TRBV6-4,TRBD2,TRBJ2-7,NA,CASSSLAGGPTHYEQYF,TGTGCCAGCAGTTCCCTAGCGGGGGGACCCACTCACTACGAGCAGTACTTC
TRBV28,TRBD2,TRBJ2-5,NA,CASSLSSGAGETQYF,TGTGCCAGCAGTCTGAGTAGCGGGGCCGGCGAGACCCAGTACTTC
TRBV7-7,NA,TRBJ2-5,NA,CASSPLRRTQETQYF,TGTGCCAGCAGCCCCCTAAGGCGGACCCAAGAGACCCAGTACTTC
TRBV6-2/TRBV6-3,TRBD2,TRBJ2-1,NA,CASSRGGVQFF,TGTGCCAGCAGCCGGGGGGGTGTGCAGTTCTTC
TRBV2,TRBD2,TRBJ2-5,NA,CASSEFGASGGQETQYF,TGTGCCAGCAGTGAATTTGGGGCTAGCGGGGGCCAAGAGACCCAGTACTTC
TRBV5-1,NA,TRBJ1-2,many,CASSFGPTNYGYTF,TGCGCCAGCAGCTTTGGACCGACTAACTATGGCTACACCTTC
TRBV2,TRBD2,TRBJ2-3,NA,CASRDSGTSGRGSTDTQYF,TGTGCCAGCAGAGATTCCGGGACTAGCGGGAGAGGGAGCACAGATACGCAGTATTTT
TRBV18,TRBD2,TRBJ2-7,NA,CASSPPGLAGYEQYF,TGTGCCAGCTCACCACCGGGACTAGCAGGTTACGAGCAGTACTTC
TRBV11-3,NA,TRBJ2-7,few,CASSQNLDSYEQYF,TGTGCCAGCAGCCAAAACTTGGACAGCTACGAGCAGTACTTC
TRBV29-1,NA,TRBJ2-5,few,CSVAVGAETQYF,TGCAGCGTTGCGGTGGGGGCAGAGACCCAGTACTTC
TRBV7-2,TRBD1,TRBJ1-1,few,CASSTIQGAGTEAFF,TGTGCCAGCAGCACGATACAGGGGGCAGGTACTGAAGCTTTCTTT
TRBV10-3,NA,TRBJ2-7,many,CAISETTFGSLYEQYF,TGTGCCATCAGTGAAACCACATTCGGGTCCTTGTACGAGCAGTACTTC
TRBV6-6,NA,TRBJ1-3,many,CASSLTAVSGNTIYF,TGTGCCAGCAGCCTGACAGCGGTCTCTGGAAACACCATATATTTT
TRBV29-1,NA,TRBJ2-7,NA,CSVVWGAYEQYF,TGCAGCGTTGTTTGGGGAGCCTACGAGCAGTACTTC
TRBV2,NA,TRBJ1-6,NA,CASSEGVYSPLHF,TGTGCCAGCAGTGAAGGGGTTTATTCACCCCTCCACTTT
TRBV6-2/TRBV6-3,NA,TRBJ2-3,few,CASNDRLDPADTQYF,TGTGCCAGCAACGACCGACTTGATCCCGCAGATACGCAGTATTTT
TRBV5-1,NA,TRBJ2-1,few,CASSLGDIIGNEQFF,TGCGCCAGCAGCTTGGGGGACATTATAGGGAATGAGCAGTTCTTC
TRBV9,NA,TRBJ2-1,NA,CASSVTEMQFF,TGTGCCAGCAGCGTAACCGAAATGCAGTTCTTC
TRBV3-1,NA,TRBJ2-1,few,CASGRSSYNEQFF,TGTGCCAGCGGAAGGAGCTCCTACAATGAGCAGTTCTTC
TRBV14,NA,TRBJ1-1,few,CASSLIWNTEAFF,TGTGCCAGCAGTTTAATCTGGAACACTGAAGCTTTCTTT
TRBV12-3/TRBV12-4,NA,TRBJ2-3,NA,CASSPNGQRPFYF,TGTGCCAGCAGTCCCAACGGACAGCGCCCATTCTATTTT
TRBV11-2,NA,TRBJ2-1,many,CASSLAPVQGRGNNEQFF,TGTGCCAGCAGCTTAGCCCCTGTACAGGGGAGGGGAAACAATGAGCAGTTCTTC
TRBV23-1,TRBD1,TRBJ2-2,many,CASSFFRDREDGELFF,TGCGCCAGCAGTTTCTTCCGGGACAGGGAAGACGGGGAGCTGTTTTTT
TRBV2,NA,TRBJ2-3,NA,CASHLDTQYF,TGTGCCAGCCACCTGGATACGCAGTATTTT
TRBV20-1,NA,TRBJ2-6,few,CSASGQFSSGANVLTF,TGCAGTGCTAGTGGGCAATTTTCGTCTGGGGCCAACGTCCTGACTTTC
TRBV5-1,NA,TRBJ1-1,few,CASSYAGTNTEAFF,TGCGCCAGCAGCTATGCGGGAACGAACACTGAAGCTTTCTTT
TRBV20-1,NA,TRBJ2-6,few,CSAKSGSGANVLTF,TGCAGTGCTAAAAGTGGGTCTGGGGCCAACGTCCTGACTTTC
TRBV6-2/TRBV6-3,TRBD2,TRBJ2-5,many,CASSYPTSGGPQETQYF,TGTGCCAGCAGTTACCCGACTAGCGGGGGGCCACAAGAGACCCAGTACTTC
TRBV15,TRBD2,TRBJ2-3,NA,CATSSAGGPRTDTQYF,TGTGCCACCTCGTCGGCGGGAGGGCCTAGAACAGATACGCAGTATTTT
TRBV11-2,NA,TRBJ2-3,few,CASSLQGEVDTQYF,TGTGCCAGCAGCTTACAGGGAGAGGTAGATACGCAGTATTTT
TRBV20-1,TRBD2,TRBJ2-3,few,CSLASGGTDTQYF,TGCAGTCTTGCTAGCGGGGGCACAGATACGCAGTATTTT
TRBV2,TRBD2,TRBJ2-3,NA,CGGGTHTDTQYF,TGTGGGGGGGGTACTCACACAGATACGCAGTATTTT
TRBV6-1,NA,TRBJ2-5,NA,CASSSLRGGGGETQYF,TGTGCCAGCAGTTCCCTCCGCGGGGGAGGGGGAGAGACCCAGTACTTC
TRBV27,NA,TRBJ1-5,many,CASTQRGLHNQPQHF,TGTGCCAGCACCCAACGTGGACTCCACAATCAGCCCCAGCATTTT
TRBV6-5,NA,TRBJ2-3,NA,CASTSRRRGTQYF,TGTGCCAGCACTTCCCGCCGTAGGGGTACGCAGTATTTT
TRBV5-1,TRBD2,TRBJ2-5,NA,CASSLEGLAGTLETQYF,TGCGCCAGCAGCTTGGAGGGACTAGCGGGAACCCTAGAGACCCAGTACTTC
TRBV11-3,TRBD1,TRBJ2-6,few,CASSGGQGFSGANVLTF,TGTGCCAGCAGCGGGGGACAGGGGTTCTCTGGGGCCAACGTCCTGACTTTC
TRBV29-1,NA,TRBJ2-7,many,CSAKIGSSYEQYF,TGCAGCGCAAAGATCGGGAGCTCCTACGAGCAGTACTTC
TRBV5-1,NA,TRBJ2-3,NA,CASSVTDPTDTQYF,TGCGCCAGCAGCGTTACGGACCCCACAGATACGCAGTATTTT
TRBV28,TRBD2,TRBJ2-4,NA,CASRGRGRNIQYF,TGTGCCAGCCGGGGGAGGGGTCGGAACATTCAGTACTTC
TRBV6-4,TRBD2,TRBJ2-1,many,CASSRLAGGYNEQFF,TGTGCCAGCAGTCGACTAGCGGGGGGTTACAATGAGCAGTTCTTC
TRBV6-1,NA,TRBJ1-6,few,CASMGETNSPLHF,TGTGCCAGCATGGGGGAGACAAATTCACCCCTCCACTTT
TRBV12-3/TRBV12-4,NA,TRBJ1-4,few,CASSSTVPNEKLFF,TGTGCCAGCAGTTCGACAGTCCCTAATGAAAAACTGTTTTTT